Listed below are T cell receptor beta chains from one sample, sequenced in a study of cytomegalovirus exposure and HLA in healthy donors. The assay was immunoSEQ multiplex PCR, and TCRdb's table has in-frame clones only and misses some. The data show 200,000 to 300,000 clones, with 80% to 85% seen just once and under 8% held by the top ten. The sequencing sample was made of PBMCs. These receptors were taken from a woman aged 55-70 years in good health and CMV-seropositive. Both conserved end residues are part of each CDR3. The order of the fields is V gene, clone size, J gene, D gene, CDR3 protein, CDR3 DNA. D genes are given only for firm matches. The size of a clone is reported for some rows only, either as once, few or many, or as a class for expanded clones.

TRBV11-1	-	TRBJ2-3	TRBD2	CASSVSGTDTQYF	TGTGCCAGCAGCGTTAGCGGGACAGATACGCAGTATTTT
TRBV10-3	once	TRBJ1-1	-	CAIKGIGTEAFF	TGTGCCATCAAGGGGATTGGGACTGAAGCTTTCTTT
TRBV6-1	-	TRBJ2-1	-	CASNLLSYNEQFF	TGTGCCAGCAATCTGCTATCCTACAATGAGCAGTTCTTC
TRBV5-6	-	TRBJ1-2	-	CASRPGGNYGYTF	TGTGCCAGCAGACCTGGGGGGAACTATGGCTACACCTTC
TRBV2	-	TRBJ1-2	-	CANRRGTNYGYTF	TGTGCCAACCGCAGGGGTACTAACTATGGCTACACCTTC
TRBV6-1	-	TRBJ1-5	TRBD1	CASSWTGQNNQPQHF	TGTGCCAGCAGTTGGACAGGACAAAATAATCAGCCCCAGCATTTT
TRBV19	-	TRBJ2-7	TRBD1	CASSIGDRGGYEQYF	TGTGCCAGTAGTATAGGGGACAGGGGCGGCTACGAGCAGTACTTC
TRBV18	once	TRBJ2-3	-	CASSPSADTQYF	TGTGCCAGCTCACCATCAGCAGATACGCAGTATTTT
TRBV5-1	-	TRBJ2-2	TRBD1	CASSLDRGANTGELFF	TGCGCCAGCAGCTTAGACAGGGGGGCGAACACCGGGGAGCTGTTTTTT
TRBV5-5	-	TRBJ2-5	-	CASSLQGLRTAETQYF	TGTGCCAGCAGCTTGCAGGGCCTAAGGACAGCGGAGACCCAGTACTTC
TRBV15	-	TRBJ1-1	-	CATSRVRAGRWQAEAFF	TGTGCCACCAGCAGAGTGAGAGCAGGGAGGTGGCAGGCTGAAGCTTTCTTT
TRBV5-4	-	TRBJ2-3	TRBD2	CASSKGAGGTDTQYF	TGTGCCAGCAGCAAAGGAGCGGGAGGGACAGATACGCAGTATTTT
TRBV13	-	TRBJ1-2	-	CASSPGAYGYTF	TGTGCCAGCAGCCCCGGAGCCTATGGCTACACCTTC
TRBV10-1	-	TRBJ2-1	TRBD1	CASSEGTGGSSYNEQFF	TGCGCCAGCAGTGAGGGGACAGGGGGAAGTTCCTACAATGAGCAGTTCTTC
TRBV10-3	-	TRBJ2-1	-	CAISAPGSGSYNEQFF	TGTGCCATCAGTGCCCCCGGGAGTGGGTCCTACAATGAGCAGTTCTTC
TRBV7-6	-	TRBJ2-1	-	CASSSRVGNLYNEQFF	TGTGCCAGCAGCTCCAGGGTAGGGAACCTCTACAATGAGCAGTTCTTC
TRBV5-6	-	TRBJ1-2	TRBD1	CASRLTGFYYTF	TGTGCCAGCAGATTGACAGGGTTTTACTACACCTTC
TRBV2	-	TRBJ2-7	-	CASSEGPIRRSSF	TGTGCCAGCAGTGAAGGCCCGATACGGAGGAGTAGCTTC
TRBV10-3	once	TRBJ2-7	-	CAISGGIQTSVLF	TGTGCCATCAGTGGGGGGATCCAGACTAGTGTGCTCTTC
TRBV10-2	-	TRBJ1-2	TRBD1	CASSPRTGAYGYTF	TGCGCCAGCAGTCCGCGGACAGGGGCCTATGGCTACACCTTC
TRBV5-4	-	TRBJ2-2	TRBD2	CASGSGRADTGELFF	TGTGCCAGCGGTAGCGGGAGGGCGGACACCGGGGAGCTGTTTTTT
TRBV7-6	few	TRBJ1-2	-	CASSSRGGPNYGYTF	TGTGCCAGCAGCTCCCGGGGTGGGCCTAACTATGGCTACACCTTC
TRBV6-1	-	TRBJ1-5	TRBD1	CASRRTGEGNQPQHF	TGTGCCAGCAGGCGTACAGGGGAGGGCAATCAGCCCCAGCATTTT
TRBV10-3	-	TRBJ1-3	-	CAIGGEAGNTIYF	TGTGCCATCGGGGGGGAAGCTGGAAACACCATATATTTT
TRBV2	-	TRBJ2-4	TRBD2	CASRRTSGSAKNIQYF	TGTGCCAGCAGACGTACTAGCGGGAGTGCCAAAAACATTCAGTACTTC
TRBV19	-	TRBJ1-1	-	CASTPLTHRVKVGGTEAFF	TGTGCCAGTACCCCCCTCACACACAGGGTTAAGGTTGGAGGCACTGAAGCTTTCTTT
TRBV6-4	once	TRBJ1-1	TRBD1	CASRPEQGAHTEAFF	TGTGCCAGCAGGCCCGAGCAGGGGGCCCACACTGAAGCTTTCTTT
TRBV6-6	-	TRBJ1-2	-	CASSYDGSGYTF	TGTGCCAGCAGTTACGATGGGAGCGGCTACACCTTC
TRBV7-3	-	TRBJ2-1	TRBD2	CASSRAGTSYEQFF	TGTGCCAGCAGCCGCGCCGGGACTAGCTATGAGCAGTTCTTC
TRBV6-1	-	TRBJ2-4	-	CASSESHLAKNIQYF	TGTGCCAGCAGTGAGAGTCATCTAGCCAAAAACATTCAGTACTTC
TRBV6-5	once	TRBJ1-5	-	CASSFTGIGQPQHF	TGTGCCAGCAGTTTTACAGGGATCGGGCAGCCCCAGCATTTT
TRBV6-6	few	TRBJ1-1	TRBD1	CATGTGQNTEAFF	TGTGCCACTGGGACAGGACAGAACACTGAAGCTTTCTTT
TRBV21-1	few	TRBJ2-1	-	CASSKEDGRMYNEQFF	TGTGCCAGCAGCAAAGAGGACGGGAGAATGTACAATGAGCAGTTCTTC
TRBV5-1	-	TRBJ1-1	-	CASSFDSNTEAFF	TGCGCCAGCAGCTTTGACAGTAACACTGAAGCTTTCTTT
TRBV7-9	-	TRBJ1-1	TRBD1	CSSRRPPGQGYEGFF	TGTTCCAGCAGACGCCCTCCGGGACAGGGTTACGAAGGTTTCTTT
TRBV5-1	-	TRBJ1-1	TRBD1	CASSAIPQGAQTEAFF	TGCGCCAGCAGCGCTATACCTCAGGGGGCGCAAACTGAAGCTTTCTTT
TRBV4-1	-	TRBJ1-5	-	CASSHRHLTPNSNQPQHF	TGCGCCAGCAGCCACCGACACCTCACACCCAATAGCAATCAGCCCCAGCATTTT
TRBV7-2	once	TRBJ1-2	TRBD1	CASSITGTGAGGYTF	TGTGCCAGCAGCATTACCGGGACAGGAGCGGGTGGCTACACCTTC
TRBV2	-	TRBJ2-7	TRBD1	CANSPDRGREQYF	TGTGCCAACTCTCCGGACAGGGGCAGGGAGCAGTACTTC